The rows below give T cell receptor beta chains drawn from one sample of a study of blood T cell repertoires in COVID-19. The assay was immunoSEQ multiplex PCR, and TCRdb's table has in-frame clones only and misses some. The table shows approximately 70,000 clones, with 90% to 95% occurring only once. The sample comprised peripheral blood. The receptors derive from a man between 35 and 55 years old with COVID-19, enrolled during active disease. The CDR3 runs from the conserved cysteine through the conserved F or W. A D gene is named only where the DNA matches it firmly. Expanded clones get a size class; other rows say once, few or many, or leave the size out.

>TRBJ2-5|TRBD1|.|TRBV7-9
CASSLALGQGKETQYF
TGTGCCAGCAGCTTAGCCCTGGGACAGGGGAAAGAGACCCAGTACTTC
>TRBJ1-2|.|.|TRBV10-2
CASSDQGSNYGYTF
TGCGCCAGCAGTGACCAGGGATCTAACTATGGCTACACCTTC
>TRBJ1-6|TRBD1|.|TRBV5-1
CASSQGAQVSPLHF
TGCGCCAGCAGTCAGGGGGCCCAGGTTTCACCCCTCCACTTT
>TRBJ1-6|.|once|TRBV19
CASSMSDWNSPLHF
TGTGCCAGTAGTATGAGTGACTGGAATTCACCCCTCCACTTT
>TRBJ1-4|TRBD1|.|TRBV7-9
CASSFRDRGTEGMFF
TGTGCCAGCAGCTTCCGGGACAGGGGCACCGAGGGGATGTTTTTT
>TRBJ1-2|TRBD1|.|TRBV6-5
CASSYSRQGAYGYTF
TGTGCCAGCAGTTACTCGAGGCAGGGGGCCTATGGCTACACCTTC
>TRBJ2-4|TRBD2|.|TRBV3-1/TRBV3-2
CASSPPRLAGVGIQYF
TGTGCCAGCAGCCCACCCCGACTAGCGGGGGTGGGCATTCAGTACTTC
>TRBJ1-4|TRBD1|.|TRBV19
CASSTYRQGTAEKLFF
TGTGCCAGTAGTACGTACCGACAGGGTACAGCTGAAAAACTGTTTTTT
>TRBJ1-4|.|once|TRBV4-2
CASSQGRGGYEKLFF
TGTGCCAGCAGCCAAGGGCGCGGGGGATATGAAAAACTGTTTTTT
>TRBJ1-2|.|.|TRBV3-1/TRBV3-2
CASSQSDRKPVIGYTF
TGTGCCAGCAGCCAAAGCGACAGAAAACCTGTAATTGGCTACACCTTC
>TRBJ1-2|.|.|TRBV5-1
CASSLITNYGYTF
TGCGCCAGCAGCTTGATAACTAACTATGGCTACACCTTC
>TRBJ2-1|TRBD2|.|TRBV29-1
CSLRAGVEQFF
TGCAGCCTGAGAGCGGGGGTTGAGCAGTTCTTC
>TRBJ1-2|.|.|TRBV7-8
CASSERLGLMSTF
TGTGCCAGCAGCGAACGTTTGGGGCTGATGAGCACCTTC
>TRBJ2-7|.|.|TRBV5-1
CASSSQGPYEQYF
TGCGCCAGCAGCTCCCAGGGGCCCTACGAGCAGTACTTC
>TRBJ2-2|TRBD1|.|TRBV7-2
CASSRQGAAGELFF
TGTGCCAGCAGCCGTCAGGGGGCCGCCGGGGAGCTGTTTTTT
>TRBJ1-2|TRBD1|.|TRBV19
CASSIGLGQGNYGYTF
TGTGCCAGTAGTATAGGTTTAGGACAGGGGAACTATGGCTACACCTTC
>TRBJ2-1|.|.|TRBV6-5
CASRITGSSYNEQFF
TGTGCCAGCAGGATTACAGGGAGCTCCTACAATGAGCAGTTCTTC
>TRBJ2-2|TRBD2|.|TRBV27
CASRERGFESGELFF
TGTGCCAGCAGAGAGCGGGGTTTCGAATCCGGGGAGCTGTTTTTT
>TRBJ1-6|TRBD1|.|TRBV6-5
CASSYLTGQGDSPLHF
TGTGCCAGCAGTTATTTGACGGGACAGGGTGATTCACCCCTCCACTTT
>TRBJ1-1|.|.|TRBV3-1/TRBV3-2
CASSVQGGGTEAFF
TGTGCCAGCAGCGTACAGGGCGGGGGGACTGAAGCTTTCTTT
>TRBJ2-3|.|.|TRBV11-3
CASSFTPADTQYF
TGTGCCAGCAGCTTTACCCCGGCAGATACGCAGTATTTT
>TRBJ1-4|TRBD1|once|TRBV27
CASSLSPGTGEKLFF
TGTGCCAGCAGTTTATCGCCCGGGACAGGTGAAAAACTGTTTTTT
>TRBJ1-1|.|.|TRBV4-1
CASSLAPGRGVTEAFF
TGCGCCAGCAGCCTCGCCCCAGGGAGGGGAGTCACTGAAGCTTTCTTT
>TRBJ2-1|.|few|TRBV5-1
CASSLNTYNEQFF
TGCGCCAGCAGCTTGAACACCTACAATGAGCAGTTCTTC
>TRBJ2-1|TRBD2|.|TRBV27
CASSPDSRGFPRNEQFF
TGTGCCAGCAGCCCGGACTCGCGGGGGTTCCCCCGGAATGAGCAGTTCTTC
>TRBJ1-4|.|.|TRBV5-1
CASSLGGAPSEKLFF
TGCGCCAGCAGCTTGGGGGGCGCCCCGAGTGAAAAACTGTTTTTT
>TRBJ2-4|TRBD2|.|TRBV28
CASAAGGAAKNIQYF
TGTGCCAGCGCGGCGGGGGGGGCAGCCAAAAACATTCAGTACTTC
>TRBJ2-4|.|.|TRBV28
CASSSPRGIQYF
TGTGCCAGCAGCTCCCCCAGGGGCATTCAGTACTTC
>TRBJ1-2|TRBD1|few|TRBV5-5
CASSSRPGTGGSQVYGYTF
TGTGCCAGCAGCTCCCGCCCCGGGACAGGGGGCAGCCAGGTTTATGGCTACACCTTC
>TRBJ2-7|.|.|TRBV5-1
CASSLGQDGEQYF
TGCGCCAGCAGCTTGGGACAGGACGGGGAGCAGTACTTC
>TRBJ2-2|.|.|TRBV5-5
CASSLHLGRRNTGELFF
TGTGCCAGCAGCTTGCATCTAGGTCGGAGGAACACCGGGGAGCTGTTTTTT
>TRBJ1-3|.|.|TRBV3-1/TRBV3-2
CASSRQPLMSSGNTIYF
TGTGCCAGCAGCCGCCAACCTCTCATGAGCTCTGGAAACACCATATATTTT
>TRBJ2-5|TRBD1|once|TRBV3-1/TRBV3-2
CASSRDRVQETQYF
TGTGCCAGCAGCCGAGACAGGGTCCAAGAGACCCAGTACTTC
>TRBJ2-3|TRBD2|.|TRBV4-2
CASSQGGLAGSSDTQYF
TGTGCCAGCAGCCAAGGGGGACTAGCGGGGTCGTCAGATACGCAGTATTTT
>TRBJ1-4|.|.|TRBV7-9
CASSLRGGKEKLFF
TGTGCCAGCAGCTTACGGGGTGGCAAAGAAAAACTGTTTTTT
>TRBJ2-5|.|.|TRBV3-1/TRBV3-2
CASSHSTGGETQYF
TGTGCCAGCAGCCACTCGACAGGCGGTGAGACCCAGTACTTC
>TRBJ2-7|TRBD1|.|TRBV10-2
CASSDETGAPSFEQYF
TGCGCCAGCAGTGACGAAACAGGGGCTCCCTCCTTCGAGCAGTACTTC
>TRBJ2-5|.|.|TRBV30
CAWSVGGGKGTQYF
TGTGCCTGGAGTGTAGGGGGGGGAAAGGGGACCCAGTACTTC
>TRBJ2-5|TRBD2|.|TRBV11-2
CASSLGSLAGVQETQYF
TGTGCCAGCAGCTTAGGGAGTCTAGCGGGGGTACAAGAGACCCAGTACTTC
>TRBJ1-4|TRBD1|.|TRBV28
CASGGQAEKLFF
TGTGCCAGCGGCGGACAGGCCGAAAAACTGTTTTTT
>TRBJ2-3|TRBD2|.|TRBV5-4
CASSLRLAGTTDTQYF
TGTGCCAGCAGCCTCCGACTAGCGGGGACCACAGATACGCAGTATTTT
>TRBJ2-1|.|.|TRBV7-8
CASSLGRGPYNEQFF
TGTGCCAGCAGCCTAGGGCGGGGGCCATACAATGAGCAGTTCTTC
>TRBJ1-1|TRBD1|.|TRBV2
CASSVQGTEAFF
TGTGCCAGCAGCGTACAGGGGACTGAAGCTTTCTTT
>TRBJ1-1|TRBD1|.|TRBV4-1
CASSQPLWTGERRNTEAFF
TGCGCCAGCAGCCAACCCCTCTGGACAGGGGAACGCAGGAACACTGAAGCTTTCTTT
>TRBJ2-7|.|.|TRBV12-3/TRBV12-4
CASSRVSYEQYF
TGTGCCAGCAGTCGGGTGTCCTACGAGCAGTACTTC
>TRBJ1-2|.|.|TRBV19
CASSIGGNYGYTF
TGTGCCAGTAGTATAGGCGGGAACTATGGCTACACCTTC
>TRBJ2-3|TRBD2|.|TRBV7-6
CASSLILAGGTDTQYF
TGTGCCAGCAGCCTAATACTAGCGGGGGGAACAGATACGCAGTATTTT
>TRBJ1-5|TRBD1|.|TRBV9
CASSGPHRGQGMGQPQHF
TGTGCCAGCAGCGGACCCCACCGAGGACAGGGGATGGGTCAGCCCCAGCATTTT
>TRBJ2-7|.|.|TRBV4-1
CASSQDGPFGQSMREQYF
TGCGCCAGCAGCCAAGATGGTCCTTTTGGTCAGTCAATGCGGGAGCAGTACTTC
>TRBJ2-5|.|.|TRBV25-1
CASSGGTGAPETQYF
TGTGCCAGCAGTGGAGGGACTGGCGCCCCTGAGACCCAGTACTTC
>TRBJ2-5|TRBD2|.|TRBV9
CASSILGGDYGQETQYF
TGTGCCAGCAGCATCCTTGGAGGGGACTATGGACAAGAGACCCAGTACTTC
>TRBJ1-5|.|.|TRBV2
CASSDRRGGYQPQHF
TGTGCCAGCAGTGATAGAAGGGGGGGATATCAGCCCCAGCATTTT
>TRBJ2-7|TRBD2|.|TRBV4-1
CASSQERAGGRSYEQYF
TGCGCCAGCAGCCAAGAGAGGGCGGGGGGACGCTCCTACGAGCAGTACTTC